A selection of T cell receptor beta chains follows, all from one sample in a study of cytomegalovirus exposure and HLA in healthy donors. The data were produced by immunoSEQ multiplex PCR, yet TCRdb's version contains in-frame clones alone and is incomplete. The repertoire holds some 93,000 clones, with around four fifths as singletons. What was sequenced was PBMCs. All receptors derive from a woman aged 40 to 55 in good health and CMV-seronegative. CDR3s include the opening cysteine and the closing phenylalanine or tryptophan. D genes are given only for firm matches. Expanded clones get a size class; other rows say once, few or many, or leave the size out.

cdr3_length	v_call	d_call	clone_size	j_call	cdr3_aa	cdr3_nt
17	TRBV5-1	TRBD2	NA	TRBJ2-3	CASSPPFGRDGTDTQYF	TGCGCCAGCAGCCCCCCTTTTGGGAGGGACGGCACAGATACGCAGTATTTT
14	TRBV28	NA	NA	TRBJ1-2	CASSGTQANYGYTF	TGTGCCAGCAGCGGGACACAAGCTAACTATGGCTACACCTTC
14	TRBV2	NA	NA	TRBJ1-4	CASMFQGLDEKLFF	TGTGCCAGCATGTTCCAGGGATTAGATGAAAAACTGTTTTTT
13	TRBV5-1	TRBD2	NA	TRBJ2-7	CASSLGLAGEQYF	TGCGCCAGCAGCTTGGGACTAGCGGGCGAGCAGTACTTC
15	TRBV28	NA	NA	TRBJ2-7	CASSLNPSWVYEQYF	TGTGCCAGCAGTTTAAACCCTAGCTGGGTTTACGAGCAGTACTTC
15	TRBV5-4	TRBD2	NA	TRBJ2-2	CASSIFAGVTGELFF	TGTGCCAGCAGCATCTTTGCGGGAGTCACCGGGGAGCTGTTTTTT
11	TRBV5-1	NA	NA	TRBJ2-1	CASSLGTNRFF	TGCGCCAGCAGCTTGGGGACTAATAGGTTCTTC
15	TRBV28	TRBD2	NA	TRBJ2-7	CASSLKVAGSREQYF	TGTGCCAGCAGTTTAAAAGTAGCGGGATCTCGCGAGCAGTACTTC
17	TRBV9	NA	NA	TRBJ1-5	CASSASDRGQPNQPQHF	TGTGCCAGCAGCGCCTCGGACCGAGGACAACCGAATCAGCCCCAGCATTTT
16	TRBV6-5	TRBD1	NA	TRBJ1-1	CASSYRGRGLNTEAFF	TGTGCCAGCAGTTACCGTGGCAGGGGGCTGAACACTGAAGCTTTCTTT
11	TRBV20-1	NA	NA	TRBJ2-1	CSAVRGSEQFF	TGCAGTGCTGTTCGGGGGAGCGAGCAGTTCTTC
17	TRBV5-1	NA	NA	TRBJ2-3	CASSLGTSRFYTDTQYF	TGCGCCAGCAGCTTGGGTACTAGTCGATTTTATACAGATACGCAGTATTTT
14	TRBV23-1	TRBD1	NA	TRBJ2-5	CASSSPGGWETQYF	TGCGCCAGCAGTAGCCCAGGGGGCTGGGAGACCCAGTACTTC
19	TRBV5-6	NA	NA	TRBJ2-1	CASSLVLADFSTWYNEQFF	TGTGCCAGCAGCTTGGTGTTAGCGGATTTTAGTACCTGGTACAATGAGCAGTTCTTC
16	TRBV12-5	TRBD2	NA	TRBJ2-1	CASGFGAGGLYNEQFF	TGTGCTAGTGGTTTCGGAGCGGGAGGCCTCTACAATGAGCAGTTCTTC
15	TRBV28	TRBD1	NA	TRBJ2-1	CASSPSWTGDNEQFF	TGTGCCAGCAGTCCCAGCTGGACAGGGGATAATGAGCAGTTCTTC
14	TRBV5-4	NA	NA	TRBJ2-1	CASSPGSSYNEQFF	TGTGCCAGCAGCCCGGGTTCCTCCTACAATGAGCAGTTCTTC
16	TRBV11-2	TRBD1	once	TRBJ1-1	CASSLRTGLSYTEAFF	TGTGCCAGCAGCTTAAGGACAGGGTTGTCTTACACTGAAGCTTTCTTT
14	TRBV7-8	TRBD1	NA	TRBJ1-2	CASSIMTGQYGYTF	TGTGCCAGCAGCATCATGACAGGGCAATATGGCTACACCTTC
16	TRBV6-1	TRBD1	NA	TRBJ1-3	CASSVTTGPSGNTIYF	TGTGCCAGCAGTGTGACGACAGGGCCTTCTGGAAACACCATATATTTT
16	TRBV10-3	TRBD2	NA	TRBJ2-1	CAISESTSGMYNEQFF	TGTGCCATCAGTGAGTCGACTAGCGGGATGTACAATGAGCAGTTCTTC
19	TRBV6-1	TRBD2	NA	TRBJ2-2	CASSALAGFGPRNTGELFF	TGTGCCAGCAGTGCACTAGCGGGATTTGGACCAAGGAACACCGGGGAGCTGTTTTTT
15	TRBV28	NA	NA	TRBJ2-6	CASSSKRSGANVLTF	TGTGCCAGCAGTTCCAAGAGAAGTGGGGCCAACGTCCTGACTTTC
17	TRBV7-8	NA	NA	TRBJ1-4	CASRQGYSRLTNEKLFF	TGTGCCAGCAGGCAGGGTTACAGCCGCTTAACTAATGAAAAACTGTTTTTT
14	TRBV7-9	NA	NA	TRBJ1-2	CSSSLGRTAYGYTF	TGTTCCAGCAGCTTAGGCAGGACAGCCTATGGCTACACCTTC
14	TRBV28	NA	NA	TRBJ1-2	CASNPRVLNNGYTF	TGTGCCAGCAATCCCAGGGTTTTGAATAATGGCTACACCTTC
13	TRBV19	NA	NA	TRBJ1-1	CASATVRGTEAFF	TGTGCCAGTGCGACAGTTCGAGGCACTGAAGCTTTCTTT
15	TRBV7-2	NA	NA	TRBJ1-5	CASSFGHQLNQPQHF	TGTGCCAGCAGCTTCGGACACCAACTCAATCAGCCCCAGCATTTT
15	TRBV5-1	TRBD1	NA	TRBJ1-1	CASTLGQGIWTEAFF	TGCGCCAGCACCCTCGGACAGGGAATATGGACTGAAGCTTTCTTT
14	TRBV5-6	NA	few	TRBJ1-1	CASSLGGRYTEAFF	TGTGCCAGCAGCTTGGGAGGGAGGTACACTGAAGCTTTCTTT
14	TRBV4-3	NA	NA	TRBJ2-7	CASSEFRSSYEQYF	TGCGCCAGCAGCGAATTTCGGAGCTCCTACGAGCAGTACTTC
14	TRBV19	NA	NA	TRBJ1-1	CASSPLGGNTEAFF	TGTGCCAGTAGTCCCCTCGGGGGAAACACTGAAGCTTTCTTT
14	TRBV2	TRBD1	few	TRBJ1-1	CASNDRGPGTEAFF	TGTGCCAGCAACGACAGGGGGCCGGGAACTGAAGCTTTCTTT
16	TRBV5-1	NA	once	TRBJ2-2	CASSLEVGLGTGELFF	TGCGCCAGCAGCTTGGAGGTGGGACTGGGCACCGGGGAGCTGTTTTTT
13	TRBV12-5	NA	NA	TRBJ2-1	CASGQHMRDEQFF	TGTGCTAGTGGCCAACACATGAGGGATGAGCAGTTCTTC
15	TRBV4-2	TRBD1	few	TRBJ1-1	CASSQEEGASTEAFF	TGTGCCAGCAGCCAAGAGGAGGGGGCTAGCACTGAAGCTTTCTTT
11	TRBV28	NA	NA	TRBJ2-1	CASRRGNEQFF	TGTGCCAGCAGGCGGGGAAATGAGCAGTTCTTC
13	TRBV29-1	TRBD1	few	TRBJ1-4	CSVRTGWREKLFF	TGCAGCGTACGGACAGGGTGGCGTGAAAAACTGTTTTTT
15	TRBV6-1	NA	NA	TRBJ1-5	CASSAGTSFNQPQHF	TGTGCCAGCAGTGCCGGGACTAGCTTTAATCAGCCCCAGCATTTT
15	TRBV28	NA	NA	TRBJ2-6	CASSLTGSGANVLTF	TGTGCCAGCAGCCTCACAGGTTCTGGGGCCAACGTCCTGACTTTC
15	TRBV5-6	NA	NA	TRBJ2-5	CASSAFRLGGETQYF	TGTGCCAGCAGCGCATTTAGACTAGGAGGAGAGACCCAGTACTTC
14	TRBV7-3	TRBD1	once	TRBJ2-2	CASSLDRVTGELFF	TGTGCCAGCAGCTTGGACAGGGTGACCGGGGAGCTGTTTTTT
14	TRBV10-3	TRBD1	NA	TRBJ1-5	CAISRTGDNQPQHF	TGTGCCATCAGCCGGACAGGGGACAATCAGCCCCAGCATTTT
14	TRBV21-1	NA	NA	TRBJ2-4	CASLAGRGKNIQYF	TGTGCCAGCCTAGCGGGAAGGGGCAAAAACATTCAGTACTTC
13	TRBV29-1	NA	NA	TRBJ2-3	CSVLGGSTDTQYF	TGCAGCGTTCTTGGCGGTAGCACAGATACGCAGTATTTT